This TCR beta chain was sequenced during a study of cytomegalovirus exposure and HLA in healthy donors. The study, taken as a whole, reports: Both high specificity and high sensitivity reportedly marked the classifier's diagnosis of cytomegalovirus status. In a later analysis, specific HLA alleles were associated with over 15,000 TCR beta sequences at a 0.05 false discovery rate. Some public TCRs appeared in many individuals, while most sequences were rare.

Use of 60 Vbeta and 13 Jbeta primers characterized the PCR. The method was immunoSEQ multiplex PCR; TCRdb's version includes in-frame clones alone and lacks a portion of them. Found here are 150,000 to 200,000 clones, around 78% of them singletons; the top ten hold roughly 1.9%. A remark on this clone: Its antigen remains unidentified.

Trimming at V came to 5 bases and at J to 4 bases, leaving 11 bases not matched to a gene. The germline CDR1 and CDR2 sequences are MDHEN and SYDVKM. The CDR3 totals 15 residues. This TCR came from a woman aged 25 to 39 in good health and CMV-seropositive. V gene TRBV28 combines with J gene TRBJ2-7; 7 bases agree with TRBD1. The material sequenced was PBMCs. CDR3 sequence (DNA): TGTGCCAGCAGTACTCAGGGGGAGTTGGTTTACGAGCAGTACTTC. Translation: CASSTQGELVYEQYF.